These T cell receptor beta chains were read from a single sample in a study of cytotoxic CD8 clonotypes in ibrutinib-treated CLL. Here immunoSEQ multiplex PCR was the method, and the copy in TCRdb shows in-frame clones only, minus some. Of approximately 200,000 clones in the sample, over 60% were seen once. The sequencing here drew on PBMCs, taken after 24 months of ibrutinib treatment. The receptors come from a human donor with chronic lymphocytic leukemia. Both conserved end residues are trimmed from each CDR3.

j_call v_call cdr3_length cdr3_aa
TRBJ1-2 TRBV25-1 11 ASTWTGSYGYT
TRBJ1-5 TRBV4-3 14 ASSLGTGGGNQPQH
TRBJ1-2 TRBV5-4 15 ASSWVGTREYGYGYT
TRBJ2-1 TRBV28 14 ASSANSGSFHNEQF
TRBJ2-7 TRBV7-9 13 ASSPVQASSYEQY
TRBJ2-7 TRBV14 14 ASSQDPRQGAKEQY
TRBJ2-3 TRBV7-8 14 ASSLWVLAGADTQY
TRBJ1-5 TRBV19 12 ASSGAGGNQPQH
TRBJ2-7 TRBV7-7 12 ASSPGTGNREQY
TRBJ2-7 TRBV4-1 14 ASSQAGTGVRYEQY
TRBJ2-7 TRBV7-2 12 ASSRGLAEYEQY
TRBJ2-7 TRBV20-1 9 SAKRGDEQY
TRBJ2-7 TRBV15 10 ATSRDGYEQY
TRBJ1-4 TRBV5-1 13 ASSLEGRGIEKLF
TRBJ2-2 TRBV18 12 ASSPFANTGELF
TRBJ2-7 TRBV4-2 13 ASSLGGGPSYEQY
TRBJ2-7 TRBV4-1 12 ASSQVGGRHEQY
TRBJ2-1 TRBV4-1 15 ASSRAGLAITYNEQF
TRBJ2-1 TRBV6-5 11 ASSQGPPGEQF
TRBJ2-3 TRBV5-4 15 ASSRPSGSFLTDTQY
TRBJ2-4 TRBV14 10 ASSPGGDIQY
TRBJ2-3 TRBV2 14 ASSLNVPTSSDTQY
TRBJ2-7 TRBV7-2 14 ASSLVLAPAPYEQY
TRBJ2-7 TRBV7-9 12 ASSFTMSSYEQY